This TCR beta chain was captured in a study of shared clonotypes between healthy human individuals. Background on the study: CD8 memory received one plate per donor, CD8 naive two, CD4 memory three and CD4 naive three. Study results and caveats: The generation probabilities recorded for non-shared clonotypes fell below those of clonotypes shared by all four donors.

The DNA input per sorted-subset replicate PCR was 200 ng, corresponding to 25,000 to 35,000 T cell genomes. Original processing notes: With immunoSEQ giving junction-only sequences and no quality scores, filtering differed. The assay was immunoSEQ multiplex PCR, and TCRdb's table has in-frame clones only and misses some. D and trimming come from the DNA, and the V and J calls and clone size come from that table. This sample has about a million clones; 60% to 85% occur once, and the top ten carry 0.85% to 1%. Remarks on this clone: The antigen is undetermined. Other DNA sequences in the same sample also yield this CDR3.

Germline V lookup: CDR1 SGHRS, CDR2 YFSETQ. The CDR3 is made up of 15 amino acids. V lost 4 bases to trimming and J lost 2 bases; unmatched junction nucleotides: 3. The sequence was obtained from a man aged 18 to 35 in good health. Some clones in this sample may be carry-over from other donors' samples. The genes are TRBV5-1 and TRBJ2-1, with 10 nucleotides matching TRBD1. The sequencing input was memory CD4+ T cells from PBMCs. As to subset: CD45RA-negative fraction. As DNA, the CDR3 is TGCGCCAGCAGCCCCGGGACAGGGGCCTACAATGAGCAGTTCTTC. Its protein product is CASSPGTGAYNEQFF.